This TCR beta chain was found in a study of T cells in Graves' hyperthyroidism and ophthalmopathy. Study results and limitations: Among clonotypes expanded in thyroid above 0.001, most were also found in blood.

Trimming at V came to 2 bases and at J to 2 bases, leaving 7 bases not matched to a gene. Germline assignment: CDR1 SEHNR and CDR2 FQNEAQ (reference sequence). The CDR3 totals 18 residues. In regard to this clonotype: No antigen is known for it.

Every diagnosis used clinical symptoms, serum thyroxine and TRAb, thyroid ultrasound and orbital computed tomography. RNA transcripts were the template for amplifying TCR beta CDR3 regions. During a first-round RT-PCR of the TCR CDR3, the HTBI primer set was used. In TCRdb, the multiplex PCR reads were re-called with MiXCR into one record per CDR3 protein. Among about 370,000 distinct CDR3 sequences listed, roughly 15% were seen once. The sample taken for sequencing was blood. This TCR was recovered from a woman aged 60-75 years with Graves' ophthalmopathy. The chain carries TRBV7-9 and TRBJ2-3; 13 nucleotides line up with TRBD2. The CDR3 nucleotides are TGTGCCAGCAGCTTACTCGGACTAGCGGGAGTTCCCACAGATACGCAGTATTTT. Translating gives CASSLLGLAGVPTDTQYF.